These 27 T cell receptor beta chains originate from one sample sequenced in a study of blood T cell repertoires in COVID-19. Using immunoSEQ multiplex PCR, the repertoire was profiled, and TCRdb retains in-frame clones only, with some absent. The sample shows under 300,000 clones, over 75% of them seen only once. Sample: PBMCs or T cells enriched from blood (not recorded which). The receptors were sampled from a woman under 40 who had recovered from COVID-19.

This chain links TRBV28 with TRBJ2-5; 11 bases align to TRBD2. V gave up 4 bases and J gave up 4 bases; unmatched junction bases: 20. This CDR3 has 20 residues. Germline CDR1 reads MDHEN; CDR2 reads SYDVKM. Here the CDR3 reads CASSSPPRVAGGWGVETQYF. CDR3 in DNA: TGTGCCAGCAGTTCCCCCCCTCGGGTAGCGGGAGGGTGGGGTGTAGAGACCCAGTACTTC. Full variable domain (remainder filled in from reference TRBV28 and TRBJ2-5): DVKVTQSSRYLVKRTGEKVFLECVQDMDHENMFWYRQDPGLGLRLIYFSYDVKMKEKGDIPEGYSVSREKKERFSLILESASTNQTSMYLCASSSPPRVAGGWGVETQYFGPGTRLLVL.

The V call is TRBV18, the J call TRBJ1-2, with 9 bases identical to TRBD1. The CDR3 consists of 15 residues. CDR1 is KGHSH, CDR2 LQKENI, per germline. The trim removed 6 bases at V and 3 bases at J, leaving 8 bases unmatched. The CDR3: CASSSLDRGDYGYTF. In DNA, the CDR3 is TGTGCCAGCTCGTCCTTGGACAGGGGCGACTATGGCTACACCTTC.

V gene TRBV29-1 combines with J gene TRBJ1-2, with TRBD1 as a possible D gene (5 bases). The germline CDR1 and CDR2 sequences are SQVTM and ANQGSEA. The CDR3 totals 14 residues. V lost 3 bases, J lost 1 base, and 12 bases lay in between. The CDR3 spells CSVDSGGGNYGYTF. DNA for the CDR3: TGCAGCGTTGATTCCGGGGGGGGTAACTATGGCTACACCTTC.

This chain uses TRBV18 with TRBJ1-5, with a weak D call TRBD1 (6 bases). This CDR3 has 17 residues. Germline loops: CDR1 KGHSH, CDR2 LQKENI. Trimming shortened V by 0 bases and J by 0 bases, and 12 bases separated the two germline ends. The CDR3 region has the DNA TGTGCCAGCTCACCACCCGGGACATCCCATAGCAATCAGCCCCAGCATTTT. As protein: CASSPPGTSHSNQPQHF.

The table lists this clone with a few counts. The DNA of the CDR3 is TGCGCCAGCAGCCCCGTCCCTGCCGGAGCGAACACTGAAGCTTTCTTT. Translating it yields CASSPVPAGANTEAFF. The chain carries TRBV4-1 and TRBJ1-1; D remains ambiguous. Germline V gene data show CDR1 as MGHRA and CDR2 as YSYEKL. Between the trimmed V and J ends, which lost 4 bases and 1 base, there was a span of 16 bases. The CDR3 covers 16 residues.

The chain carries TRBV30 and TRBJ1-3; TRBD1 matches 7 bases. Germline V lookup: CDR1 GTSNPN, CDR2 SVGIG (reference sequence). Trimming at V came to 5 bases and at J to 4 bases, leaving 8 bases not matched to a gene. CDR3 size: 14 residues. The CDR3 here is CAWHDRVPGNTIYF. In DNA, the CDR3 is TGTGCCTGGCATGACAGGGTACCAGGAAACACCATATATTTT.

The chain recombines TRBV25-1 with TRBJ1-2, with D possibly being TRBD1 (6 bases). V was cut by 6 bases and J by 10 bases, with 24 bases left in between. The CDR3 is made up of 15 amino acids. From germline, CDR1 is MGHDK and CDR2 SYGVNS. The CDR3 protein is CASRVTGLSSIVYTF. The CDR3 nucleotides are TGTGCCAGCAGGGTGACAGGTCTAAGTTCGATTGTCTACACCTTC.

This chain joins TRBV7-3 and TRBJ2-3; 9 bases are shared with TRBD2. V shed 5 bases and J 0 bases; nucleotides not matched to a gene: 3. The V gene's germline CDR1 is SGHTA and CDR2 FQGTGA. The CDR3 is made up of 15 amino acids. The chain's CDR3 is CASSLAGPSTDTQYF. The CDR3 nucleotides read TGTGCCAGCAGCCTAGCGGGGCCCAGCACAGATACGCAGTATTTT.

This clone was recorded once. The gene calls are TRBV5-5 and TRBJ1-6; 7 nucleotides align to TRBD1. The CDR3 length is 13 residues. V lost 1 base and J lost 14; bases outside the gene matches: 6. Germline V CDR1 and CDR2: SGHKS, YYEKEE (reference sequence). In DNA, the CDR3 is TGTGCCAGCAGCTTGTCATCAGGGGGATCCCTCCACTTT. It translates to CASSLSSGGSLHF.

This rearrangement joins TRBV18 to TRBJ2-7; 8 bases line up with TRBD1. This CDR3 has 13 residues. Losses at the gene ends were 5 bases for V and 5 bases for J; bases not matched to a gene: 5. From germline, CDR1 is KGHSH and CDR2 LQKENI. This chain's CDR3 is CASSRQGNDEQYF. CDR3 DNA: TGTGCCAGCTCAAGACAGGGGAACGACGAGCAGTACTTC.

CDR3 coding DNA: TGCGCCAGCAGCCGAGCAAATCTCCGGGACAGGTCCTACAATGAGCAGTTCTTC. The encoded protein is CASSRANLRDRSYNEQFF. V gene TRBV4-3 combines with J gene TRBJ2-1; 8 nucleotides align to TRBD1. The CDR3 length is 18 residues. Germline loops: CDR1 LGHNA, CDR2 YSLEER. Trimming removed 4 bases from V and 1 base from J; junction bases left unmatched: 12.

V and J are TRBV3-1 (or the pseudogene TRBV3-2) and TRBJ2-1, with TRBD2 identical over 7 bases. Germline V gene sequence: CDR1 LGHDT, CDR2 YNNKEL (reference sequence). With V trimmed by 7 bases and J by 5 bases, 11 bases remained unmatched. There are 15 residues in the CDR3. In DNA, the CDR3 is TGTGCCAGCAACTGGCGCGGGAGAGGAGACAATGAGCAGTTCTTC. It is translated as CASNWRGRGDNEQFF.

This clone was counted a single time. V gene TRBV18 combines with J gene TRBJ1-5; a weak D match, TRBD1 (6 bases). Trimming removed 4 bases at V and 3 bases at J, with 10 bases between. CDR1 is KGHSH and CDR2 is LQKENI in the germline V gene. The CDR3 spans 14 residues. The CDR3 reads CASSLSGANQPQHF. The DNA of the CDR3 is TGTGCCAGCTCACTATCAGGGGCCAATCAGCCCCAGCATTTT.

DNA for the CDR3: TGTGCCAGCAGTTTGCTTCCCGGGACAGGGGGCGCAGGGGGCTACACCTTC. It translates to CASSLLPGTGGAGGYTF. The chain couples TRBV28 to TRBJ1-2; the match to TRBD1 covers 12 bases. Losses at the gene ends were 3 bases for V and 8 bases for J; bases not matched to a gene: 13. CDR3 size: 17 residues. CDR1 is MDHEN, CDR2 SYDVKM, per germline.

This chain joins TRBV28 and TRBJ1-2; maybe TRBD1 (5 bases). The CDR3 is 15 residues long. V lost 5 bases to trimming and J lost 3 bases, with 16 bases between them. The germline V gene has CDR1 MDHEN and CDR2 SYDVKM. The CDR3 sequence is CASSPPVGGYYGYTF. The CDR3 DNA reads TGTGCCAGCAGTCCCCCGGTGGGGGGGTACTATGGCTACACCTTC.

The chain carries TRBV6-5 and TRBJ1-2; no clear D gene. V was shortened by 10 bases and J by 8 bases, with 14 bases between the two germline ends. This CDR3 region has 11 residues. CDR1 and CDR2 (germline): MNHEY, SVGAGI. The CDR3 nucleotides are TGTGCCACCCGGGCCCCGGGAGGCTACACCTTC. This codes for CATRAPGGYTF.

The rearrangement uses TRBV11-3 and TRBJ2-1; TRBD1 matches at 8 bases. V lost 1 base and J lost 4; bases outside the gene matches: 6. The CDR3 totals 16 residues. From germline, CDR1 is SGHNT and CDR2 YENEEA. The CDR3 region has the DNA TGTGCCAGCAGCTTAGGTGGACAGGGTAATTACAATGAGCAGTTCTTC. Translating it yields CASSLGGQGNYNEQFF.

This chain joins TRBV12-3 or TRBV12-4 and TRBJ1-2, with D perhaps matching TRBD1 (5 bases). The CDR3 runs 13 residues. Trimming stripped 7 bases from V and 3 bases from J, with 12 bases between. Here the CDR3 reads CASTGQGYYGYTF. The CDR3 coding sequence is TGTGCCAGCACCGGTCAGGGATACTATGGCTACACCTTC.

The J gene is TRBJ2-1, the V gene TRBV2, with 8 bases that match TRBD2. The junction had 3 bases not matched to a gene; V was cut back by 6 bases and J by 5 bases. The CDR3 consists of 13 residues. The germline V gene has CDR1 SNHLY and CDR2 FYNNEI. CDR3 coding DNA: TGTGCCAGCAGGACTAGCGCCAACAATGAGCAGTTCTTC. This gives the protein CASRTSANNEQFF.

The V gene is TRBV27, the J gene TRBJ1-5; tentatively, D is TRBD1 (5 bases). Germline V CDR1 and CDR2: MNHEY, SMNVEV (reference sequence). Trimming stripped 0 bases from V and 4 bases from J, with 10 bases between. This CDR3 has 15 amino acids. DNA of the CDR3: TGTGCCAGCAGTTTATCGCTGGCAGGGAATCAGCCCCAGCATTTT. Its translation is CASSLSLAGNQPQHF.

This clone was found a few times. The J gene is TRBJ1-1, the V gene TRBV2, with TRBD1 matching over 8 bases. CDR3 length equals 16 residues. Per germline, CDR1 SNHLY and CDR2 FYNNEI. After removal of 6 bases from V and 10 bases from J, the junction contained 19 bases not matched to a gene. The CDR3 coding sequence is TGTGCCAGCAGCCTACCCGGGACAGGCTACAACGGGGGAGCTTTCTTT. Translating gives CASSLPGTGYNGGAFF.

The chain uses TRBV7-6 and TRBJ2-5, with TRBD2 matching 7 bases. In germline, CDR1 is SGHVS, CDR2 FNYEAQ. V trimming: 5 bases; J trimming: 5 bases; junction bases outside the gene matches: 14. The CDR3 is made up of 16 amino acids. The CDR3 protein is CASSPRGLINGETQYF. For the CDR3, the DNA is TGTGCCAGCAGCCCACGGGGACTAATAAACGGGGAGACCCAGTACTTC.

This chain links TRBV11-2 with TRBJ2-5; 10 bases are a match to TRBD1. The CDR3 contains 17 residues. CDR1 and CDR2 (germline): SGHAT, FQNNGV. Unmatched junction bases numbered 7, after V lost 0 bases and J lost 3 bases. Here the CDR3 reads CASSLEYTGTGEETQYF. The CDR3 DNA is TGTGCCAGCAGCTTAGAGTACACCGGGACAGGGGAAGAGACCCAGTACTTC. Full variable domain (outside the CDR3, taken from reference TRBV11-2 and TRBJ2-5): EAGVAQSPRYKIIEKRQSVAFWCNPISGHATLYWYQQILGQGPKLLIQFQNNGVVDDSQLPKDRFSAERLKGVDSTLKIQPAKLEDSAVYLCASSLEYTGTGEETQYFGPGTRLLVL.

Here the CDR3 DNA reads TGTGCCAGCAGTACGAGGGACAGGGATTTCTCTGGGGCCAACGTCCTGACTTTC. Its protein is CASSTRDRDFSGANVLTF. The gene calls are TRBV5-8 and TRBJ2-6, with 9 bases that match TRBD1. The CDR3 runs 18 residues. V was clipped by 5 bases and J by 0 bases; unmatched bases: 9. The germline V gene has CDR1 SGHTS and CDR2 YDEGEE.

This clone was picked up a small number of times. The chain recombines TRBV19 with TRBJ1-1, with D unclear. V shed 3 bases and J shed 10 bases, with 15 bases lying between them. This CDR3 is 13 amino acids long. The germline gives CDR1 LNHDA, CDR2 SQIVND (reference sequence). The DNA of the CDR3 is TGTGCCAGTAGTATCACCCTATTTGATGGAGCTTTCTTT. It specifies CASSITLFDGAFF.

CDR3 protein: CASSITGDGSPLHF. The CDR3 DNA reads as TGTGCCAGCAGTATAACAGGGGACGGCTCACCCCTCCACTTT. The chain employs TRBV28 and TRBJ1-6; TRBD1 agrees at 7 bases. V was pared by 5 bases and J by 10 bases, with 8 bases of the junction left unmatched. The CDR3 loop spans 14 amino acids. The germline gives CDR1 MDHEN, CDR2 SYDVKM.

On this clone itself: One junction end disagrees with the germline gene, perhaps due to a read error. V and J are TRBV9 and TRBJ1-2; perhaps TRBD1 as D (5 bases). Germline lookup yields CDR1 SGDLS and CDR2 YYNGEE. This CDR3 has 12 residues. DNA for the CDR3: TGTGCCAGCAGCGTAAGGGGTTCCGCTCTCCTCTTC. Amino acid sequence: CASSVRGSALLF. Combining the CDR3 with reference TRBV9 and TRBJ1-2 gives the whole variable domain DSGVTQTPKHLITATGQRVTLRCSPRSGDLSVYWYQQSLDQGLQFLIQYYNGEERAKGNILERFSAQQFPDLHSELNLSSLELGDSALYFCASSVRGSALLFGSGTRLTVV.